This TCR beta chain was obtained from a study of T cells expressing NK-cell markers. Study details: Researchers got TCR beta repertoires out of sorted CD3+CD56+NKG2C+, CD3+CD56+NKG2C- and CD3+CD56-NKG2C+ T cells. There were seven HCMV-seropositive donors and one seronegative donor among the eight sequenced. Findings and limits, study-wide: Of the CD8+ T cells in roughly 6 donors, roughly 1.0-7.0% belonged to dominant NKG2C+ clonotypes. There remained a lack of clarity about HCMV specificity of expanded NKG2C+ T cell clones.

TCRdb re-called the 5' RACE reads and gives one entry per CDR3 protein, without DNA. This repertoire comprises 250,000 to 300,000 distinct CDR3 sequences; its ten largest clones make up about 4%. The CDR3 is 15 residues long. Germline V gene lookup returns CDR1 MNHEY and CDR2 SVGAGI. As to this clonotype: The antigen is unknown.

The TCR sequence derives from a woman aged 18 to 75 in good health. The chain has TRBV6-5 and TRBJ1-6; TCRdb lists TRBD1, though no DNA is available to test this call. Sequencing was carried out using blood T cells: a sorted CD56 or NKG2C T cell subset, CD4+ or CD8+ T cells, or bulk PBMC T cells (not recorded which). CDR3 in amino acids: CASSYSGTLDSPLHF.